This passage covers 5 T cell receptor beta chains from one sample sequenced in a study of blood T cell repertoires in COVID-19. Method: immunoSEQ multiplex PCR; TCRdb's copy keeps in-frame clones and lacks some. The sample consists of a few hundred thousand clones, 86% of them appearing once. The sample comprised peripheral blood. These receptors were collected from a woman in her forties or fifties with COVID-19, enrolled during active disease.

V usage is TRBV20-1 and J usage is TRBJ1-5, with D tentatively TRBD1 (6 bases). The CDR3 contains 15 residues. Looked up from germline, CDR1 is DFQATT and CDR2 is SNEGSKA (reference sequence). Trimming took off 3 bases at V and 4 bases at J, with 16 bases between the two ends. DNA for the CDR3: TGCAGTGCTAGTAGCCGCGGACAGTATAATCAGCCCCAGCATTTT. Translation gives CSASSRGQYNQPQHF.

This rearrangement joins TRBV15 to TRBJ1-2; D is ambiguous. The ends were cut back, 1 base at V and 8 bases at J, with 14 bases in the middle. The CDR3 has 14 amino acids. The germline gives CDR1 LNHNV, CDR2 YYDKDF (reference sequence). CDR3 region: CATSRVDLGSGYTF. For the CDR3, the DNA is TGTGCCACCAGCAGAGTCGACTTAGGGAGCGGCTACACCTTC.

This clone was seen more than once but under ten times. The rearrangement links TRBV6-5 to TRBJ2-2, with D possibly TRBD1 on 6 matching bases. This CDR3 region has 12 residues. Germline CDR1 reads MNHEY; CDR2 reads SVGAGI. V lost 7 bases and J lost 6, with 9 bases in between. In DNA, the CDR3 is TGTGCCAGCATGAAGGGGGCCGGGGAGCTGTTTTTT. This encodes CASMKGAGELFF.

This CDR3 reads CAWSFPSPMRNEAFF. DNA for the CDR3: TGTGCCTGGAGTTTTCCCTCCCCGATGAGGAATGAAGCTTTCTTT. The gene calls are TRBV30 and TRBJ1-1; no reliable D call. Germline loops: CDR1 GTSNPN, CDR2 SVGIG (reference sequence). This CDR3 has 15 residues. The germline V and J ends were trimmed by 2 bases and 7 bases, with 20 bases remaining between them.

The chain combines TRBV6-5 with TRBJ1-2, with a possible D match to TRBD1 (6 bases). The V end lost 6 bases, the J end lost 6 bases, and 14 bases lay between the germline ends. The CDR3 has 13 residues. CDR1 is MNHEY and CDR2 is SVGAGI in the germline V gene. CDR3 amino acids: CASSVQGRDGYTF. CDR3 DNA: TGTGCCAGCAGCGTACAGGGCAGGGATGGCTACACCTTC.